Reported below is one T cell receptor beta chain. CDR3 length: 11 residues. The germline gives CDR1 LGHDT, CDR2 YNNKEL (reference sequence). V was shortened by 4 bases and J by 7 bases, with 7 bases between the two germline ends. Some clones are missing from TCRdb's copy, which holds only in-frame ones; the method was immunoSEQ multiplex PCR. The table records 200,000 to 250,000 clones, roughly 94% of them present only once. The data stem from a study of control samples from healthy donors and cancer patients. The gene calls are TRBV3-1 (or the pseudogene TRBV3-2) and TRBJ1-1, with D possibly TRBD1 on 5 matching bases. Sequences were obtained from blood. The sequence was obtained from a man in his forties or fifties in good health. CDR3 bases: TGTGCCAGCAGCCGGGACGGTGAAGCTTTCTTT. This encodes CASSRDGEAFF.